A selection of T cell receptor beta chains follows, all from one sample in a study of shared clonotypes between healthy human individuals. Using immunoSEQ multiplex PCR, the repertoire was profiled, and TCRdb retains in-frame clones only, with some absent. This repertoire shows around 700,000 clones, approximately 79% found once; its top ten account for about 1.8%. Sequencing was carried out using memory CD4+ T cells sorted from blood. The receptors were gathered from a woman in her thirties in good health. CDR3s include the opening cysteine and the closing phenylalanine or tryptophan.

V gene,CDR3 protein
TRBV29-1,CSVGGRGGETQYF
TRBV5-1,CASSLQVTEYNEQFF
TRBV7-2,CASSLMGSNQPQHF
TRBV7-2,CASSPEVRTYGYTF
TRBV11-2,CASSAGSNNEQFF
TRBV6-1,CASRTGQGRDEKLFF
TRBV11-2,CASSFGGSSYNEQFF
TRBV30,CAWKGLAGVYEQYF
TRBV29-1,CSASGLAGTTDTQYF
TRBV6-5,CASNFGGTGSEAFF
TRBV30,CAWSVASNYGYTF
TRBV29-1,CSVGGDRYPEAFF
TRBV6-6,CASSYSRRYGNTEAFF
TRBV5-4,CASSSGGLSYEQYF
TRBV5-6,CASSPGLFTDTQYF
TRBV7-3,CASRWKGVASEQYF
TRBV7-3,CASSLRPSGGLYEQYF
TRBV7-2,CASSSLAGVGNEQFF
TRBV10-3,CAAQGALGNTIYF
TRBV7-9,CASSLVLSGIQDTQYF
TRBV6-1,CASSSVPKNIQYF
TRBV9,CASSVQTGGWETQYF
TRBV5-3,CARSPNRFSGANVLTF
TRBV5-6,CASSTAYRGPRVQETQYF
TRBV7-9,CASSPPIAGEDATEAFF
TRBV9,CASSVGHQKLGYGYTF
TRBV4-2,CASSQASSTGELFF
TRBV19,CASSIATGNSGNTIYF
TRBV27,CASSSSFGSNEKLFF
TRBV5-4,CASSRGQDEREAFF
TRBV7-7,CASSFDGQETQYF
TRBV5-1,CASSSEGENTGELFF
TRBV6-1,CASSEEHLAGGPEQFF
TRBV28,CASSSSGISVKWTGANVLTF
TRBV5-1,CASSQDSASYNEQFF
TRBV19,CASSTGQGVRPQHF
TRBV28,CASRTGVWYGYTF
TRBV28,CASSTDGQDYGYTF
TRBV2,CASSEQAAKNIQYF
TRBV29-1,CSAGTGTFTGELFF
TRBV19,CASSIGQGVVHEQFF
TRBV28,CASRVRDTHEKLFF
TRBV25-1,CASSESAPQIAFF
TRBV28,CASSLGGRYGYTF
TRBV6-1,CASSEYEGGGNQPQHF
TRBV18,CASSPQDSFANTGELFF
TRBV19,CASSIGMADTQYF
TRBV5-4,CASSFAGGPGNEQFF
TRBV5-5,CASSPRGYEQYF
TRBV6-1,CASSEWGVYEQYF
TRBV10-2,CASSANLNTEAFF
TRBV5-4,CASSQGRHEAFF
TRBV7-9,CASSLAEGLGEKLFF
TRBV19,CASSAVSQETQYF
TRBV2,CASSIDSPGNTIYF
TRBV13,CASSYTNSGANVLTF
TRBV30,CAWRLGSSYNEQFF
TRBV28,CASKDSRVLNTEAFF
TRBV4-2,CASSQPNGGSEQYF